This TCR beta chain was sequenced in a study of blood T cell repertoires in COVID-19 (TCRdb year 2020). Describing the broader study: The collaborator samples originated in the United States, Italy and Spain and spanned the acute and convalescent phases of COVID-19. The prospective study material was composed of cDNA or gDNA derived from T cells, B-cell-depleted T cells, or PBMCs. The repertoires were released in a freely available public database intended as a resource for research on the immune response to SARS-CoV-2. A de-identified subject ID, COVID-19 status, age in years and sex were almost always included in the sample metadata. The dataset comprised deeply sampled blood TCRbeta repertoires from subjects exposed to, actively infected with, or recovered from COVID-19. The samples were drawn from two sources: the first 160 participants of the ongoing ImmuneRACE study, and about 1,300 subjects contributed by 6 global collaborators. Where available, HLA class I and class II types were taken from metadata supplied by the sample provider and were not determined by assay-based typing. General conclusions and limits of the study: How much clinical and demographic metadata was included differed by source and by participant, and the metadata was provided uncurated.

As concerns this clone: No cognate antigen has been identified for it. No quality values exist for individual bases; no much larger clone is one base distant.

Whole blood was collected in K2EDTA tubes by collaborating institutions according to the institutions' own protocols. For TCRbeta analysis, collaborators shipped samples in one of three forms: frozen whole blood, isolated PBMCs, or DNA extracted from either of those sample types. V is clipped by 4 bases and J by 3 bases, and the sequence between their germline boundaries is 10 bases long. The germline V gene (reference sequence) sets CDR1 to SGHKS and CDR2 to YYEKEE. The CDR3 runs 13 residues from the cysteine to the phenylalanine. CDR3 DNA is the only sequence kept; it has 39 bases, read in frame from the first base. The immunoSEQ Assay, a bias-controlled multiplex PCR, was used to amplify TCRbeta CDR3 regions from genomic DNA. The study's own analysis went as follows. Nucleated cell counts per sample were estimated from amplification of reference gene primers within the assay. To quantify the absolute abundance of each unique TCRbeta CDR3 rearrangement, sequence reads were collapsed and filtered. For each sample, productive Simpson clonality was calculated by taking the square root of Simpson's diversity index across productive rearrangements. TCRdb re-hosts the immuneACCESS table, in-frame sequences only. Its copies lack some clones; in the studies checked, an unresolved V gene accounts for under half of them, and the cause for the rest is not known. V and J calls and clone size are copied from that table; D and trimming were computed from the DNA. The sample table lists about 120,000 clones, 85% to 90% of them with a count of one. Jointly, the top ten make up 15% to 20% of the sample.

The V gene is TRBV5-5 and the J gene is TRBJ2-5, with TRBD1 as a weak D call on 6 bases. Material: peripheral blood. The TCR was taken from a human donor with acute or convalescent COVID-19. The donor label of this sample is uncertain. In nucleotide form, the sequence is TGTGCCAGCAGCCCCGGGACAAAAGAGACCCAGTACTTC. This yields the protein CASSPGTKETQYF.